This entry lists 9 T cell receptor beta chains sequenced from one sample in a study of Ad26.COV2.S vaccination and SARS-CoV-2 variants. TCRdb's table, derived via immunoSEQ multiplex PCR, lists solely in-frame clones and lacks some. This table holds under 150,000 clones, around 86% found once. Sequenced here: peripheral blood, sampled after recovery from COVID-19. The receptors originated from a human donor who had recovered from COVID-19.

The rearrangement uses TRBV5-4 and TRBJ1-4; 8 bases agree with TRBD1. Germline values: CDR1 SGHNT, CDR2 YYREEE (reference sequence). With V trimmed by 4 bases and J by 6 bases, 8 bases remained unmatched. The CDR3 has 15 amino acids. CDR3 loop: CASSPRGRTDEKLFF. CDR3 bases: TGTGCCAGCAGCCCCAGGGGGCGTACCGATGAAAAACTGTTTTTT.

This CDR3 is CASSVGTRVQETQYF. Written as DNA, the CDR3 is TGTGCCAGCAGCGTAGGGACCAGGGTCCAAGAGACCCAGTACTTC. V gene TRBV9 combines with J gene TRBJ2-5, with a weak D call TRBD1 (5 bases). Germline V gene lookup returns CDR1 SGDLS and CDR2 YYNGEE. With 0 bases removed from V and 1 base from J, the gap between germline ends came to 10 bases. The CDR3 consists of 15 residues.

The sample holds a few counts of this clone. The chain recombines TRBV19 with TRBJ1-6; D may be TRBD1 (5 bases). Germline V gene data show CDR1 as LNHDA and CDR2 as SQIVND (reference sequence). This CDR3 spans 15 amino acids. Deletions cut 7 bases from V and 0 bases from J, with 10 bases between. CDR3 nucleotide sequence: TGTGCCAGTAAGACAGCGAGCTCCTATAATTCACCCCTCCACTTT. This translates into CASKTASSYNSPLHF.

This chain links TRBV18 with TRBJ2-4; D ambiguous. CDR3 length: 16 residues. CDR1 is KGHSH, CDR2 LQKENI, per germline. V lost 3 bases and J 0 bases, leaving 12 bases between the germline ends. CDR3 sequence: CASSPEGNLAKNIQYF. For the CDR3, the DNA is TGTGCCAGCTCACCTGAAGGCAACCTAGCCAAAAACATTCAGTACTTC. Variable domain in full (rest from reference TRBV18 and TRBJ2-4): NAGVMQNPRHLVRRRGQEARLRCSPMKGHSHVYWYRQLPEEGLKFMVYLQKENIIDESGMPKERFSAEFPKEGPSILRIQQVVRGDSAAYFCASSPEGNLAKNIQYFGAGTRLSVL.

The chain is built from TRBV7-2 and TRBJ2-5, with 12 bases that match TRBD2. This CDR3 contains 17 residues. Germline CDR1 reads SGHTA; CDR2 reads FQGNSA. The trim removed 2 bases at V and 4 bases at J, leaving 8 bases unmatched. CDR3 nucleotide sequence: TGTGCCAGCAGCTTACCCTCACTAGCGGGGGGAATAGAGACCCAGTACTTC. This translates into CASSLPSLAGGIETQYF.

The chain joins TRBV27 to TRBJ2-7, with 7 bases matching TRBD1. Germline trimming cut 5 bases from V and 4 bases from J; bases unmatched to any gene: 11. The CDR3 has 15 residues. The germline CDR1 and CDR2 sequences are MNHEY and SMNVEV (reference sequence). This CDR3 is CASSPGTVVYYEQYF. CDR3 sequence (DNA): TGTGCCAGCAGTCCCGGGACAGTTGTATATTACGAGCAGTACTTC.

The CDR3 DNA follows: TGTGCCAGCAGCCCCAATTACGAGCAGTACTTC. Translated: CASSPNYEQYF. This chain connects TRBV5-5 to TRBJ2-7; no reliable D call. CDR3 length: 11 amino acids. Deletions cut 4 bases from V and 4 bases from J, with 6 bases between. Looked up from germline, CDR1 is SGHKS and CDR2 is YYEKEE (reference sequence).

CDR3 residues: CASSFALAEAFF. In DNA, the CDR3 is TGTGCCAGCAGCTTCGCGTTGGCTGAAGCTTTCTTT. V usage is TRBV11-2 and J usage is TRBJ1-1; D is ambiguous. This CDR3 spans 12 amino acids. Trimming cost V 3 bases and J 6 bases, with 8 bases left between them. Germline V lookup: CDR1 SGHAT, CDR2 FQNNGV. Complete variable domain (other parts from reference TRBV11-2 and TRBJ1-1): EAGVAQSPRYKIIEKRQSVAFWCNPISGHATLYWYQQILGQGPKLLIQFQNNGVVDDSQLPKDRFSAERLKGVDSTLKIQPAKLEDSAVYLCASSFALAEAFFGQGTRLTVV.

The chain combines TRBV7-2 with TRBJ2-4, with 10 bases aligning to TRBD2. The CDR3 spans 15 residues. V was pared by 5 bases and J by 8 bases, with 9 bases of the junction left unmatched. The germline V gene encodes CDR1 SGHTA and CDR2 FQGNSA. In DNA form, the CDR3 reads TGTGCCAGCAGCCAAAGCGGGGGGGCTTTAGACATTCAGTACTTC. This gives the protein CASSQSGGALDIQYF. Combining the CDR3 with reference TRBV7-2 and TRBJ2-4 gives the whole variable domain GAGVSQSPSNKVTEKGKDVELRCDPISGHTALYWYRQSLGQGLEFLIYFQGNSAPDKSGLPSDRFSAERTGGSVSTLTIQRTQQEDSAVYLCASSQSGGALDIQYFGAGTRLSVL.